A single sample gave rise to the 7 T cell receptor beta chains below, sequenced in a study of CD8 T cells in Susac syndrome. RNA amounts of about 0.5 to 1 ug underwent reverse transcription with random hexamers. TCRdb recomputed calls from the immunoSEQ multiplex PCR reads with MiXCR, one row per CDR3 protein. The sample holds some 400,000 distinct CDR3 sequences, more than 80% seen once. The sample taken for sequencing was CD8+ T cells from PBMCs. These receptors all come from a human donor with multiple sclerosis.

J is TRBJ2-1 and V is TRBV5-4; 13 nucleotides line up with TRBD2. The CDR3 covers 16 residues. The V segment lost 4 bases and the J segment 4 bases; nucleotides outside the gene matches: 5. Germline V CDR1 and CDR2: SGHNT, YYREEE (reference sequence). The CDR3 coding sequence is TGTGCCAGCAGCCAACCGGGACTAGCGGGGTACAATGAGCAGTTCTTC. It encodes CASSQPGLAGYNEQFF.

This clonotype was observed a few times. This sequence joins TRBV15 and TRBJ2-3; 7 bases map to TRBD2. The V gene's germline CDR1 is LNHNV and CDR2 YYDKDF (reference sequence). With 0 bases clipped from V and 1 base from J, the junction kept 1 base outside the gene matches. The CDR3 has 15 residues. CDR3 sequence (DNA): TGTGCCACCAGCAGAGAGGGAGGGGGCACAGATACGCAGTATTTT. The encoded protein is CATSREGGGTDTQYF. The full variable domain, in which reference TRBV15 and TRBJ2-3 provide the parts outside the CDR3, is DAMVIQNPRYQVTQFGKPVTLSCSQTLNHNVMYWYQQKSSQAPKLLFHYYDKDFNNEADTPDNFQSRRPNTSFCFLDIRSPGLGDTAMYLCATSREGGGTDTQYFGPGTRLTVL.

This clonotype was observed a few times. The chain carries TRBV13 and TRBJ1-1; TRBD1 agrees at 9 bases. CDR1 and CDR2 (germline): PRHDT, FYEKMQ (reference sequence). The CDR3 covers 17 residues. The V and J ends lost 4 bases and 6 bases, in that order; junction bases with no gene match: 15. In DNA form, the CDR3 reads TGTGCCAGCAGCTCCACCACAGGGGGCGAAGCCCCTGCTGAAGCTTTCTTT. It specifies CASSSTTGGEAPAEAFF.

The V gene is TRBV3-1, the J gene TRBJ2-5; 8 nucleotides match TRBD2. The length of the CDR3 is 15 residues. From germline, CDR1 is LGHDT and CDR2 YNNKEL (reference sequence). The J segment lost 2 bases and the V segment lost 4 bases, leaving 6 bases of the junction unmatched. The CDR3 reads CASSRLTSGQETQYF. The CDR3 DNA follows: TGTGCCAGCAGCCGTCTCACTAGCGGACAAGAGACCCAGTACTTC.

The chain uses TRBV29-1 and TRBJ1-1, with D hard to call. The germline V gene has CDR1 SQVTM and CDR2 ANQGSEA. The CDR3 length is 12 residues. The V gene lost 3 bases and the J gene lost 5 bases, with 10 bases spanning the gap. The CDR3 sequence is CSVERRWTEAFF. In DNA form, the CDR3 reads TGCAGCGTTGAGCGACGATGGACTGAAGCTTTCTTT.

On this clonotype: A read error may produce the germline difference seen at one junction end. The rearrangement joins TRBV14 to TRBJ1-5; no reliable D call. This CDR3 has 15 amino acids. Germline lookup yields CDR1 SGHDN and CDR2 FVKESK. CDR3 bases: TGTGCCAGCAGCCCCAAGATGTCAGGAGATCAGACCCAGCATTTT. Its protein is CASSPKMSGDQTQHF. Filled out from reference TRBV14 and TRBJ1-5, the complete variable domain reads EAGVTQFPSHSVIEKGQTVTLRCDPISGHDNLYWYRRVMGKEIKFLLHFVKESKQDESGMPNNRFLAERTGGTYSTLKVQPAELEDSGVYFCASSPKMSGDQTQHFGDGTRLSIL.

The rearrangement links TRBV7-8 to TRBJ2-7; D gene uncertain. V gave up 4 bases and J gave up 0 bases, with 13 bases separating them. The CDR3 loop spans 15 amino acids. Per the germline V gene, CDR1 is SGHVS and CDR2 is FQNEAQ. The DNA for the CDR3 is TGTGCCAGCAGCTCCCTTCTAGTACGCTCCTACGAGCAGTACTTC. Translation: CASSSLLVRSYEQYF.